This record covers a single TCR beta chain. The source of the sample is a study of blood T cell repertoires in COVID-19. Sequencing was performed with immunoSEQ multiplex PCR; in TCRdb, only in-frame clones are kept and a portion is missing. The profile shows roughly 120,000 clones, around nine tenths of them singletons. In germline, CDR1 is KGHSH, CDR2 LQKENI. Losses at the gene ends were 5 bases for V and 5 bases for J; bases not matched to a gene: 2. This CDR3 has 13 amino acids. This TCR came from a man between 60 and 75 years old with COVID-19, enrolled during active disease. The sample comprised peripheral blood. The chain joins TRBV18 to TRBJ2-3, with 9 bases lining up with TRBD1. The CDR3 loop is CASSLDRGDTQYF. In DNA form, the CDR3 reads TGTGCCAGCTCATTGGACAGGGGAGATACGCAGTATTTT.